Listed below are T cell receptor beta chains from one sample, sequenced in a study of T cells after yellow fever vaccination. Each CDR3 protein is one row after TCRdb ran MiXCR on the 5' RACE reads. The sample lists 300,000 to 350,000 distinct CDR3 sequences, 4% seen once, with less than 25% in the top ten. Sequencing was performed on PBMCs, taken 5 days after the yellow fever booster vaccination. The receptor source for this set is a man between 18 and 35 years old who received the YFV17D yellow fever vaccine. CDR3s leave out the opening cysteine and the closing phenylalanine or tryptophan.

V gene: TRBV6-5
J gene: TRBJ2-1
CDR3 protein: ASSYSWGAEQF

V gene: TRBV5-4
J gene: TRBJ2-7
CDR3 protein: ASSLDLRSRNEQY

V gene: TRBV7-2
J gene: TRBJ2-5
CDR3 protein: ASSLEGWEEETQY

V gene: TRBV11-2
J gene: TRBJ2-5
CDR3 protein: ASSITGQGAAETQY

V gene: TRBV2
J gene: TRBJ2-3
CDR3 protein: ASKGEVTQY

V gene: TRBV7-8
J gene: TRBJ2-2
CDR3 protein: ASSLPPGDNTGELF

V gene: TRBV5-1
J gene: TRBJ2-5
CDR3 protein: ASSEIGGETQY

V gene: TRBV12-3/TRBV12-4
J gene: TRBJ1-1
CDR3 protein: ASNTRTANTEAF

V gene: TRBV7-2
J gene: TRBJ2-3
CDR3 protein: ASSSNPPPRDTQY

V gene: TRBV20-1
J gene: TRBJ1-6
CDR3 protein: SARDRWGGLGSNSPLH

V gene: TRBV20-1
J gene: TRBJ2-3
CDR3 protein: SARRSVGIGLTDTQY

V gene: TRBV27
J gene: TRBJ2-7
CDR3 protein: ASSILGGRYEQY

V gene: TRBV28
J gene: TRBJ2-3
CDR3 protein: ASSLVLSGGTDTQY

V gene: TRBV5-4
J gene: TRBJ2-5
CDR3 protein: ASTTGGQETQY

V gene: TRBV5-1
J gene: TRBJ1-6
CDR3 protein: ASSWRDRGESPLH

V gene: TRBV7-3
J gene: TRBJ2-2
CDR3 protein: ASSIQAGGTGELF

V gene: TRBV9
J gene: TRBJ2-1
CDR3 protein: ASSVVAGGVNEQF

V gene: TRBV4-1
J gene: TRBJ1-5
CDR3 protein: ASSQGGQPQH

V gene: TRBV12-3/TRBV12-4
J gene: TRBJ1-2
CDR3 protein: ASSLQQGDYGYT

V gene: TRBV7-2
J gene: TRBJ2-5
CDR3 protein: ASSSRTSGGRGETQY

V gene: TRBV9
J gene: TRBJ2-2
CDR3 protein: ASSLRDRRNTGELF

V gene: TRBV2
J gene: TRBJ1-2
CDR3 protein: ASRDRGDGYT

V gene: TRBV14
J gene: TRBJ2-4
CDR3 protein: ASSRVSGAQY

V gene: TRBV7-2
J gene: TRBJ1-1
CDR3 protein: ASSRTGPEAF

V gene: TRBV20-1
J gene: TRBJ2-5
CDR3 protein: SASKLGTQY

V gene: TRBV6-2/TRBV6-3
J gene: TRBJ1-2
CDR3 protein: ASSYLGQPAYGYT

V gene: TRBV6-2/TRBV6-3
J gene: TRBJ1-5
CDR3 protein: ASSYSTGNQPQH

V gene: TRBV12-5
J gene: TRBJ2-3
CDR3 protein: ASGRNRGPSSTDTQY

V gene: TRBV20-1
J gene: TRBJ1-6
CDR3 protein: SAGGGLGMRALH